Included here is one TCR beta chain sequence, with context. The data were taken from a study of cytomegalovirus exposure and HLA in healthy donors. Trimming removed 4 bases from V and 5 bases from J; junction bases left unmatched: 2. The CDR3 is 13 residues long. In germline, CDR1 is MNHNS, CDR2 SASEGT. PCR involved 60 Vbeta and 13 Jbeta primers. Some clones are missing from TCRdb's copy, which holds only in-frame ones; the method was immunoSEQ multiplex PCR. The sample has roughly 150,000 clones; around 10% are singletons. Input material: PBMCs. This chain connects TRBV6-1 to TRBJ1-5, with 7 bases lining up with TRBD1. The sequence was collected from a man aged 50-59 years in good health and CMV-seronegative. The CDR3 spells CASSAGTDQPQHF. Here the CDR3 DNA reads TGTGCCAGCAGTGCGGGGACAGATCAGCCCCAGCATTTT.